This paragraph covers one TCR beta chain sequence. This clone was observed once. Its antigen is unknown. Base qualities are not at hand, and no much larger clone is one base apart. This entry belongs to a study of shared clonotypes between healthy human individuals (dated by TCRdb to 2020 to 2021). Describing the broader study: The cohort included three men and a couple of women between 18 and 49 years of age. Libraries were prepared and TCR repertoires were sequenced by different laboratories using diverse techniques, in order to increase sequencing depth and limit assay-specific biases. The study deeply sequenced blood TCR repertoires of roughly five healthy adults to estimate repertoire size and the extent of clonotype sharing between individuals. For each donor, CD4 naive and CD4 memory were each run on three plates, CD8 naive on two plates, and CD8 memory on one plate. Per donor, leukapheresis produced somewhere between about 0.9 and 9 billion PBMCs. Study-wide conclusions, independent of this receptor: Sampling was restricted to blood, and TCR repertoires in tissue are likely to differ from TCR repertoires in blood. Even with the large sequencing depth, rarefaction of the sorted-subset datasets indicated that sequencing was incomplete. The genetic and exposure-history diversity represented was limited by the small number of donors. Pairwise subsampling led to the expectation that sequencing depth would affect the degree of clonotype sharing among donors. Sharing across a few donors was observed for 5% to 6.5% of naive CD4, 3.5% of naive CD8, roughly 2.4% of memory CD4, and roughly 0.4% of memory CD8 clonotypes. Larger estimated clonotype richness was generally found for naive subsets than for memory subsets. Compared with non-shared clonotypes, the clonotypes found in all four sorted-subset donors had higher generation probabilities.

Donors were healthy HIV-negative adults with no recently reported acute infections or vaccinations. Every donor was a Caucasian adult residing in Nashville, Tennessee, USA. Magnetic negative selection was used to enrich CD4+ T cells, after which naive cells were positively selected on CD45RA and the negative fraction became the memory subset. After blood collection by leukapheresis, PBMCs were isolated using Ficoll-Histopaque density gradient centrifugation and then cryopreserved in the vapor phase of liquid nitrogen. Analytical flow cytometry was used to check the purity and quantity of every magnetically sorted T cell population. Each sorted fraction had its genomic DNA isolated and then quantified by UV absorbance on a Nanodrop 2000c. TCR CDR3 regions were amplified from genomic DNA by multiplex PCR using the deep immunoSEQ assay. Genomic DNA extracted from each cell subset was distributed evenly over all wells of several immunoSEQ 96-well plates, and each plate served as one replicate. Each replicate PCR for sorted subsets received roughly 0.2 ug genomic DNA, equal to about 30,000 T cell genomes. The purified libraries were quantified using a Qubit 3.0 fluorometer, sized with a Bioanalyzer 2100, and then quantified again using the KAPA Library Quantification kit. Every immunoSEQ 96-well plate was sequenced on a separate single-read 150-cycle Illumina NextSeq 550 flow cell. From the authors' description of their analysis: Because the immunoSEQ output held only junctional sequences and lacked quality scores, the filtering could not match the filtering applied to full-length reads. To assign V/J genes and CDR3, sequences were annotated against IMGT germline references using PyIR, a Python wrapper for IgBLAST v1.9. Reads with weak V/J assignments (E-value above 1e-6), missing CDR3, stop codons, out-of-frame junctions, or ambiguous translated residues were removed. V3J clonotypes were defined as sequences sharing an identical inferred V gene, J gene, and CDR3 amino acid sequence. Percentage overlap between repertoires was computed as shared unique clonotypes divided by the size of the smaller repertoire. Repertoire richness was assessed with RTK rarefaction, the Chao1 estimator, and Recon v2.1 estimates of unobserved clonotypes. Generation probabilities were computed with OLGA for all TCRbeta clonotypes obtained by the gDNA method from several donors. TCRdb limited this immuneACCESS table to in-frame rearrangements with V and J called. A share of clones is missing; checked studies link under half to unresolved V genes, and the rest is unexplained. V and J calls and clone size follow that table, whereas D and trimming were derived from the DNA. A total of around 940,000 clones appear in this sample, approximately 80% of them only once. The leading ten clones occupy over 1.3% of the sample.

The CDR3 runs 15 residues from the cysteine to the phenylalanine. The read is trimmed to its CDR3 DNA, 45 bases read in frame from base 1. The germline ends are 9 bases apart after V is trimmed by 5 bases and J by 1 base. CDR1 and CDR2, looked up from the germline V gene, are SGHTA and FQGNSA. This receptor chain uses TRBV7-2 and TRBJ2-6, with no confident D gene call. Sequencing input: memory CD4+ T cells sorted from blood. In light of the paper, this sample's cell subset or site label describes: CD45RA-negative fraction. This receptor was taken from a man in his late teens or twenties in good health. DNA sequence: TGTGCCAGCAGCCCCCTATATTCTGGGGCCAACGTCCTGACTTTC. Its amino acids are CASSPLYSGANVLTF.